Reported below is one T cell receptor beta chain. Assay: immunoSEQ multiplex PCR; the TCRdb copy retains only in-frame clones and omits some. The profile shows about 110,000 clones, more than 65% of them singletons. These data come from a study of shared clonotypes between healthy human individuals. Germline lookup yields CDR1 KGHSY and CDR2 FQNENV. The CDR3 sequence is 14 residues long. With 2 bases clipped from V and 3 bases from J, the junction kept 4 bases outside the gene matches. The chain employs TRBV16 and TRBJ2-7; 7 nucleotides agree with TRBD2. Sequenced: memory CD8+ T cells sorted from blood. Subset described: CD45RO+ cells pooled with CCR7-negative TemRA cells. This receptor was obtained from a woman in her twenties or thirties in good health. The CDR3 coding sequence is TGTGCCAGCAGCCAAAAGGGACTACTCTACGAGCAGTACTTC. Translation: CASSQKGLLYEQYF.